Below, one T cell receptor gamma chain is given with its context. Its antigen has not been determined. No base qualities exist here, and no much larger clone lies one base off it. Other DNA sequences from this sample encode an identical CDR3 as well. These data originate in a study of Vδ1+ human thymocytes listed by TCRdb under 2018. For the study in its entirety: As a data resource, the study described the mRNA-level TRG and TRD CDR3 repertoires found in highly purified Vdelta1+ thymocytes taken from young children. Validation of the multiplex-based CDR3 amplicon strategy against 5'RACE-based CDR3 amplicon generation methods had been performed previously.

Beyond this particular receptor, the publication reports: Many TRG clonotypes were shared between donors (up to about 7x10^3), whereas TRD repertoires were essentially private (max about 100 shared). The authors advised highly purified populations and single-cell validation, since unexpected Vdelta2 sequences could cause misinterpretation of bulk repertoire data. Despite high sort purity, about 19% of thymic TRD sequences were Vdelta2 (and few Vdelta3), unlike peripheral blood Vdelta1+ controls. Unlike the oligoclonal repertoires in peripheral blood, the thymic TRG and TRD repertoires appeared highly polyclonal, with Gaussian CDR3 length distributions. Because no clustering by age or sex was seen, donors were not stratified by age or sex in the analyses.

The germline V gene yields EGSTGY for CDR1 and YDSYTSSV for CDR2. V is pruned by 3 bases and J by 7 bases, leaving 6 bases of the junction without a gene match. There are 12 amino acids in the CDR3, from cysteine to phenylalanine inclusive. This entry keeps only the CDR3 DNA: 36 bases, framed from base 1. RNA extraction was carried out with the RNeasy mini kit, and reverse transcription was then done using Superscript III. CDR3 amplicons were generated by multiplex PCR with pooled V-gene forward primers and a constant-region reverse primer carrying Illumina adaptor overhangs. After gel purification, the amplicons were indexed with Nextera index primers during about 8 additional PCR cycles and then purified using AMPure XP beads. Libraries were sequenced on an Illumina MiSeq with paired-end 250 bp reads, dual indexing and about 20% PhiX spike-in. Regarding the original processing steps: Read quality was checked with FastQC, and TRG read pairs were merged using ea-utils fastq-join. Annotation of sequences was performed with IMGT/HighV-QUEST, only productive sequences with unambiguous V-gene assignment were retained, and clonotypes were defined by identical CDR3 sequence. VDJtools 1.1.1, tcR 2.2.3, Treemap and vegan Shannon diversity in R 3.4.4 were used for downstream analysis. Clone calls in TCRdb were regenerated from the public reads with CATT, after which identical DNA sequences shared one row. The authors' filters were not applied to this entry. The sample contains around 11,000 gamma-chain clones, around 40% of them found a single time. The ten largest make up roughly 2% of the sample.

Thymic samples were depleted of alphabeta T cells, then CD3+ TCRVdelta1+ TCRVdelta2- thymocytes were FACS-sorted. A purity of roughly 96% to 99.6% was achieved for sorted Vdelta1+ thymocytes. Thymic specimens came from roughly 8 paediatric patients undergoing corrective cardiac surgery, aged from roughly 5 days to 17 months. Thymic tissue was dispersed and mononuclear cells isolated on a Histopaque-1077 density gradient. For staining, the antibodies used were anti-TCRVdelta1 clone TS8.2, anti-TCRVdelta2 clone B6, anti-CD3 clone HIT3a and anti-TCRalphabeta clone IP26. The source is a boy less than two years old who had congenital heart surgery. The source material was Vdelta1+ gamma-delta thymocytes from the thymus. The label giving this sample's cell subset or site can be read as: FACS-sorted CD3+ TCRalphabeta- TCRVdelta1+ TCRVdelta2- thymocytes. In this chain, TRGV4 is recombined with TRGJ1 or TRGJ2. TCRdb gives no J gene; it was assigned here by matching the DNA to germline. CDR3 reads: CATWDSGYKKLF. The nucleotide sequence reads TGTGCCACCTGGGATTCAGGGTATAAGAAACTCTTT.